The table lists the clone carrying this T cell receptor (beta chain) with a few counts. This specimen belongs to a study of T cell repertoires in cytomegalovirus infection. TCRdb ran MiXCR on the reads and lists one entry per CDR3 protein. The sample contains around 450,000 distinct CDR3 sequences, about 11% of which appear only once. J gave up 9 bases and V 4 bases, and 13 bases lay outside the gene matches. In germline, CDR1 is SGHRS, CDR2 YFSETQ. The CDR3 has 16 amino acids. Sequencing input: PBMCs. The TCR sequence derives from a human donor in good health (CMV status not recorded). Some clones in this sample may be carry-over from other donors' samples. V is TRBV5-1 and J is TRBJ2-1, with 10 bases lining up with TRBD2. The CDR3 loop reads CASSARPSGREGEQFF. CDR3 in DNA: TGCGCCAGCAGCGCCCGGCCCAGCGGGAGGGAGGGTGAGCAGTTCTTC.